This entry lists 30 T cell receptor beta chains sequenced from one sample in a study of cytotoxic CD8 clonotypes in ibrutinib-treated CLL (TCRdb year 2021). Library prep was done by the immunoSEQ multiplex PCR assay. TCRdb took over this immuneACCESS table, retaining in-frame rearrangements with V and J assigned. Such tables are incomplete; in checked studies, under half of the missing clones stem from an unresolved V gene, and the remainder is unexplained. A total of about 300,000 clones appear in this sample, about 64% of them only once. The leading ten clones occupy 5% to 6.5% of the sample. The sample consisted of PBMCs, taken after 36 months of ibrutinib treatment. The receptors derive from a human donor with chronic lymphocytic leukemia.

This clone has more than one count but fewer than ten. The chain joins TRBV6-1 to TRBJ1-2, with 9 bases aligning to TRBD1. The length of the CDR3 is 15 residues. The V segment lost 2 bases and the J segment 6 bases; nucleotides outside the gene matches: 7. Looked up from germline, CDR1 is MNHNS and CDR2 is SASEGT. CDR3 nucleotide sequence: TGTGCCAGCAGTGAATGGGGACAGGGATTTAATGGCTACACCTTC. It yields the protein CASSEWGQGFNGYTF.

V usage is TRBV4-1 and J usage is TRBJ1-2, with unresolved D. V was pared by 0 bases and J by 4 bases, with 6 bases between. Germline CDR1 is MGHRA and CDR2 is YSYEKL. The CDR3 is 13 amino acids. The DNA of the CDR3 is TGCGCCAGCAGCCAAGAGTCGGGCTATGGCTACACCTTC. Its translation is CASSQESGYGYTF.

V and J are TRBV4-1 and TRBJ2-5; D is undetermined. CDR3 length equals 13 residues. From germline, CDR1 is MGHRA and CDR2 YSYEKL. Trimming removed 1 base from V and 9 bases from J, with 12 bases in between. CDR3 DNA: TGCGCCAGCAGCCAAGCTCCCCCGTTGGCCCAGTACTTC. Its protein product is CASSQAPPLAQYF.

The genes are TRBV29-1 and TRBJ2-7, with a possible D match to TRBD2 (5 bases). V lost 4 bases and J 3 bases, leaving 10 bases between the germline ends. The germline V gene has CDR1 SQVTM and CDR2 ANQGSEA. The CDR3 length is 12 residues. For the CDR3, the DNA is TGCAGCGTTGTGACGGGGAGCTACGAGCAGTACTTC. Translating gives CSVVTGSYEQYF.

The CDR3, as DNA: TGCGCCAGCCGTAGCGGGGCTGGGGCCAACGTCCTGACTTTC. As protein: CASRSGAGANVLTF. V usage is TRBV5-1 and J usage is TRBJ2-6, with 8 bases that match TRBD2. The CDR3 has 14 residues. V lost 7 bases to trimming and J lost 2 bases; unmatched junction nucleotides: 2. Germline V gene data show CDR1 as SGHRS and CDR2 as YFSETQ.

The chain joins TRBV29-1 to TRBJ2-5; D is uncertain. There are 13 residues in the CDR3. Germline lookup yields CDR1 SQVTM and CDR2 ANQGSEA. Trimming took off 4 bases at V and 3 bases at J, with 12 bases between the two ends. The DNA for the CDR3 is TGCAGCGTTGTATACACCTCGAAAGAGACCCAGTACTTC. Translating gives CSVVYTSKETQYF.

The chain recombines TRBV29-1 with TRBJ2-7; the match to TRBD2 covers 7 bases. The germline gives CDR1 SQVTM, CDR2 ANQGSEA. CDR3 size: 11 residues. J lost 6 bases, V lost 6 bases, and 5 bases had no gene match. The CDR3 nucleotides read TGCAGCGTCCGTGGGGGGGGCGAGCAGTACTTC. Amino acids: CSVRGGGEQYF.

The chain has TRBV7-8 and TRBJ1-4, with 9 bases fitting TRBD1. CDR1 SGHVS and CDR2 FQNEAQ come from the germline V gene. The junction had 6 bases not matched to a gene; V was cut back by 5 bases and J by 5 bases. This CDR3 is built from 15 residues. DNA for the CDR3: TGTGCCAGCAGCCCCCGGACAGGGGCAAATGAAAAACTGTTTTTT. This encodes CASSPRTGANEKLFF. The variable domain in full, completed from reference TRBV7-8 and TRBJ1-4, reads GAGVSQSPRYKVAKRGQDVALRCDPISGHVSLFWYQQALGQGPEFLTYFQNEAQLDKSGLPSDRFFAERPEGSVSTLKIQRTQQEDSAVYLCASSPRTGANEKLFFGSGTQLSVL.

DNA of the CDR3: TGTGCCAGCAGCTTAGGGTGGCCGATCGGTGGCTACACCTTC. Translating gives CASSLGWPIGGYTF. The chain uses TRBV11-1 and TRBJ1-2, with D hard to call. The CDR3 is 14 amino acids. CDR1 SGHAT and CDR2 FQDESV come from the germline V gene (reference sequence). With 1 base removed from V and 7 bases from J, the gap between germline ends came to 13 bases.

V usage is TRBV6-1 and J usage is TRBJ1-5; D possibly corresponds to TRBD1 (5 bases). The CDR3 is 16 amino acids. Germline lookup yields CDR1 MNHNS and CDR2 SASEGT. Trimming took off 1 base at V and 4 bases at J, with 14 bases between the two ends. This CDR3 reads CASSEVGRASNQPQHF. DNA for the CDR3: TGTGCCAGCAGTGAAGTCGGCAGGGCCTCTAATCAGCCCCAGCATTTT.

This chain uses TRBV9 with TRBJ1-4; D is ambiguous. Germline lookup yields CDR1 SGDLS and CDR2 YYNGEE. Trimming pared 0 bases from V and 4 bases from J, leaving 10 bases between. The CDR3 has 15 amino acids. CDR3 protein: CASSVAGGVNEKLFF. The CDR3 DNA sequence: TGTGCCAGCAGCGTAGCGGGCGGAGTTAATGAAAAACTGTTTTTT.

This clone has only one observation. CDR3 amino acids: CASSTGQGINYGYTF. The CDR3 DNA is TGTGCCAGTAGTACTGGACAGGGGATTAACTATGGCTACACCTTC. The J gene is TRBJ1-2, the V gene TRBV19; TRBD1 matches 9 bases. In germline, CDR1 is LNHDA, CDR2 SQIVND (reference sequence). The CDR3 has 15 residues. The V and J ends lost 4 bases and 1 base, in that order; junction bases with no gene match: 4.

The V gene is TRBV5-6, the J gene TRBJ1-3, with a weak D call TRBD1 (5 bases). V was shortened by 2 bases and J by 4 bases, with 10 bases between the two germline ends. This CDR3 has 14 residues. Germline lookup yields CDR1 SGHDT and CDR2 YYEEEE. Written as DNA, the CDR3 is TGTGCCAGCAGCTTAGGGGTGTTAGGAAACACCATATATTTT. Translation gives CASSLGVLGNTIYF.

The chain couples TRBV13 to TRBJ2-7, with TRBD2 as a possible D gene (5 bases). Germline CDR1 is PRHDT and CDR2 is FYEKMQ (reference sequence). V was shortened by 4 bases and J by 3 bases, with 16 bases between the two germline ends. The CDR3 consists of 15 residues. CDR3 in amino acids: CASSCRDGSGYEQYF. The CDR3 region has the DNA TGTGCCAGCAGCTGCCGGGATGGGAGCGGCTACGAGCAGTACTTC.

This clone was counted a single time. The chain has TRBV6-1 and TRBJ2-5, with D perhaps TRBD1 (5 bases). Per the germline V gene, CDR1 is MNHNS and CDR2 is SASEGT. The CDR3 spans 14 residues. V shed 5 bases and J shed 3 bases, with 13 bases lying between them. This CDR3 reads CASSSTVTEETQYF. CDR3 DNA: TGTGCCAGCAGTTCGACAGTGACCGAAGAGACCCAGTACTTC.

J is TRBJ2-2 and V is TRBV4-1, with 8 bases fitting TRBD1. Germline CDR1 MGHRA, CDR2 YSYEKL. With 2 bases clipped from V and 5 bases from J, the junction kept 7 bases outside the gene matches. The CDR3 loop spans 16 amino acids. In nucleotides, the CDR3 is TGCGCCAGCAGCCAACCGGACAGGGTTAGTACCGGGGAGCTGTTTTTT. Its translation: CASSQPDRVSTGELFF.

This chain uses TRBV6-4 with TRBJ1-6; 7 nucleotides align to TRBD1. Germline loops: CDR1 MRHNA, CDR2 SNTAGT. The CDR3 has 15 amino acids. Germline trimming cut 6 bases from V and 8 bases from J; bases unmatched to any gene: 10. CDR3 sequence (DNA): TGTGCCAGCAGACCCATCGACAGGGACGATTCACCCCTCCACTTT. Protein product: CASRPIDRDDSPLHF.

V and J are TRBV11-2 and TRBJ1-1, with 9 bases lining up with TRBD1. The V gene end was trimmed by 10 bases and the J gene end by 4 bases; junction bases not matched to a gene: 4. CDR3 length: 12 residues. Looked up from germline, CDR1 is SGHAT and CDR2 is FQNNGV. The CDR3 region is CAIGTGRTEAFF. DNA of the CDR3: TGTGCCATCGGGACAGGGCGCACTGAAGCTTTCTTT.

V gene TRBV18 combines with J gene TRBJ2-7, with 13 bases aligning to TRBD2. Germline CDR1 and CDR2: KGHSH and LQKENI. V trimming: 6 bases; J trimming: 7 bases; junction bases outside the gene matches: 6. This CDR3 spans 14 amino acids. CDR3 DNA: TGTGCCAGCTCGGGGACTAGCGGGACGGGAGAGCAGTACTTC. This sequence encodes CASSGTSGTGEQYF.

The chain recombines TRBV7-2 with TRBJ1-6; D is uncertain. The germline V and J ends were trimmed by 4 bases and 7 bases, with 14 bases remaining between them. The CDR3 has 15 residues. Germline-derived CDR1 and CDR2 are SGHTA and FQGNSA. As DNA, the CDR3 is TGTGCCAGCAGCTCCCGGATGGGGAGGAATTCACCCCTCCACTTT. Translation: CASSSRMGRNSPLHF.

The rearrangement joins TRBV29-1 to TRBJ1-2; D gene unclear. CDR3 size: 14 residues. V lost 0 bases to trimming and J lost 6 bases, with 14 bases between them. Germline loops: CDR1 SQVTM, CDR2 ANQGSEA. This CDR3 reads CSVEDLTGVHGYTF. The CDR3 DNA is TGCAGCGTTGAAGATCTTACCGGTGTGCATGGCTACACCTTC. The variable domain in full, completed from reference TRBV29-1 and TRBJ1-2, reads SAVISQKPSRDICQRGTSLTIQCQVDSQVTMMFWYRQQPGQSLTLIATANQGSEATYESGFVIDKFPISRPNLTFSTLTVSNMSPEDSSIYLCSVEDLTGVHGYTFGSGTRLTVV.

V is TRBV5-4 and J is TRBJ1-5; D is unclear. Between the trimmed V and J ends, which lost 1 base and 0 bases, there was a span of 11 bases. CDR1 and CDR2 (germline): SGHNT, YYREEE (reference sequence). The CDR3 contains 16 residues. CDR3 coding DNA: TGTGCCAGCAGCTTGTTTGCACCAAATAGCAATCAGCCCCAGCATTTT. It codes for CASSLFAPNSNQPQHF.

The chain has TRBV9 and TRBJ2-1; perhaps TRBD2 as D (5 bases). CDR1 is SGDLS and CDR2 is YYNGEE in the germline V gene. Trimming stripped 0 bases from V and 8 bases from J, with 15 bases between. The CDR3 spans 15 residues. CDR3 sequence reads: CASSVVRGMEDEQFF. The CDR3 bases are TGTGCCAGCAGCGTAGTTCGGGGTATGGAAGATGAGCAGTTCTTC.

The chain is built from TRBV6-5 and TRBJ2-2; no clear D gene. CDR3 size: 13 residues. Per germline, CDR1 MNHEY and CDR2 SVGAGI. Deletions cut 4 bases from V and 4 bases from J, with 7 bases between. The CDR3 DNA sequence: TGTGCCAGCAGTTCTGATGTCACCGGGGAGCTGTTTTTT. Protein product: CASSSDVTGELFF.

The chain recombines TRBV6-1 with TRBJ1-5; no definite D call. With 2 bases removed from V and 0 bases from J, the gap between germline ends came to 17 bases. CDR1 is MNHNS and CDR2 is SASEGT in the germline V gene. The CDR3 is made up of 18 amino acids. The CDR3, as DNA: TGTGCCAGCAGTGAATCCAAAGTCGCAGGATATAGCAATCAGCCCCAGCATTTT. Translation: CASSESKVAGYSNQPQHF.

The gene calls are TRBV29-1 and TRBJ2-2, with TRBD1 matching 7 bases. The V gene end was trimmed by 6 bases and the J gene end by 6 bases; junction bases not matched to a gene: 16. Germline V lookup: CDR1 SQVTM, CDR2 ANQGSEA. The CDR3 consists of 16 residues. Here the CDR3 reads CSVSQGLEEVPGELFF. The CDR3 nucleotides are TGCAGCGTCTCACAGGGGTTGGAAGAGGTGCCCGGGGAGCTGTTTTTT.

The CDR3 sequence is CASSASVSPYEQYF. Here the CDR3 DNA reads TGTGCCAGCAGCGCTAGCGTTTCCCCCTACGAGCAGTACTTC. The rearrangement links TRBV9 to TRBJ2-7; TRBD2 is a possible D gene (6 bases). Trimming shortened V by 3 bases and J by 2 bases, and 12 bases separated the two germline ends. This CDR3 spans 14 amino acids. Germline CDR1 is SGDLS and CDR2 is YYNGEE.

J is TRBJ1-5 and V is TRBV5-3; TRBD1 aligns across 9 bases. TRBV5-3 is an ORF for which the function is uncertain. Trimming removed 3 bases from V and 2 bases from J; junction bases left unmatched: 15. The CDR3 consists of 19 residues. This chain's CDR3 is CARSYALGTGNNGNQPQHF. CDR3 coding DNA: TGTGCCAGAAGCTACGCACTCGGGACAGGGAATAATGGCAATCAGCCCCAGCATTTT.

The sample holds one count of this clone. This sequence joins TRBV11-2 and TRBJ2-1; the match to TRBD2 covers 11 bases. Germline CDR1 is SGHAT and CDR2 is FQNNGV. CDR3 length: 19 residues. The J segment lost 4 bases and the V segment lost 2 bases, leaving 13 bases of the junction unmatched. The CDR3 nucleotides read TGTGCCAGCAGCTTATTGCCCCCCCCTAGCGGGAGGCGATACAATGAGCAGTTCTTC. This gives the protein CASSLLPPPSGRRYNEQFF.

In this sample, this clone turned up once. Other nucleotide sequences in the sample specify the same CDR3. V usage is TRBV27 and J usage is TRBJ2-2; no firm D call. The CDR3 spans 13 residues. The V gene's germline CDR1 is MNHEY and CDR2 SMNVEV (reference sequence). Trimming removed 2 bases at V and 7 bases at J, with 8 bases between. CDR3 amino acids: CASSLRGSGELFF. The CDR3 bases are TGTGCCAGCAGTTTACGAGGTAGCGGGGAGCTGTTTTTT.